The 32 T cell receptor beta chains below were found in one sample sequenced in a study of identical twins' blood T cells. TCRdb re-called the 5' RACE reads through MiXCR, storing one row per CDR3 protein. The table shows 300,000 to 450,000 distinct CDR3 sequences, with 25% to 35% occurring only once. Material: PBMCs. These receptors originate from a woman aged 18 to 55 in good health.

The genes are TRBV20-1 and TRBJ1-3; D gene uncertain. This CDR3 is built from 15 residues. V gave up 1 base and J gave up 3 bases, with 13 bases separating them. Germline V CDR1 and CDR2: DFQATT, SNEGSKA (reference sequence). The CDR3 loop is CSARAPALGGNTIYF. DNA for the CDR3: TGCAGTGCTAGAGCCCCAGCCCTGGGTGGAAACACCATATATTTT.

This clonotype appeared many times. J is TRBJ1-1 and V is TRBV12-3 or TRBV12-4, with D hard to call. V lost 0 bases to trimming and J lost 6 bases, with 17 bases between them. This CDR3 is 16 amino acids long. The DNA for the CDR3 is TGTGCCAGCAGTTTAGCGCATTATAATCCAGGAGCTGAAGCTTTCTTT. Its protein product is CASSLAHYNPGAEAFF.

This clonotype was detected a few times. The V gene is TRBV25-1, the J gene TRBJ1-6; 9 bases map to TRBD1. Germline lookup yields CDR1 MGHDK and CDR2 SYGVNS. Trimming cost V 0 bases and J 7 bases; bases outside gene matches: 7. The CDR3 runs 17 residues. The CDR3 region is CASSEYLRGQGNSPLHF. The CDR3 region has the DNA TGTGCCAGCAGTGAATACCTCCGGGGACAGGGCAATTCACCCCTCCACTTT.

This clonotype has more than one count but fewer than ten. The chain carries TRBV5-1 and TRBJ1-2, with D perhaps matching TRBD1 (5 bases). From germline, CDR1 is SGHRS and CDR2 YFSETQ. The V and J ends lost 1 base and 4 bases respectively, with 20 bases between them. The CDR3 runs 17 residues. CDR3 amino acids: CASSLQGSGRIFYGYTF. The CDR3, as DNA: TGCGCCAGCAGCTTGCAAGGTTCGGGACGGATTTTCTATGGCTACACCTTC.

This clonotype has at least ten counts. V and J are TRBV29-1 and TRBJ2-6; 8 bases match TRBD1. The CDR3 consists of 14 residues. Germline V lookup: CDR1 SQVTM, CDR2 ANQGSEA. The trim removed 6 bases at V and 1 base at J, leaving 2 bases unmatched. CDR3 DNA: TGCAGCGTGCAGGGGGCATCTGGGGCCAACGTCCTGACTTTC. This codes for CSVQGASGANVLTF.

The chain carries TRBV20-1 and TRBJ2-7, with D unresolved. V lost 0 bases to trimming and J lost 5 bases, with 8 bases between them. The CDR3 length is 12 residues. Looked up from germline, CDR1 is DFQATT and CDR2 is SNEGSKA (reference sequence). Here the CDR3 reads CSARDHMNEQYF. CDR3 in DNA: TGCAGTGCTAGAGATCACATGAACGAGCAGTACTTC.

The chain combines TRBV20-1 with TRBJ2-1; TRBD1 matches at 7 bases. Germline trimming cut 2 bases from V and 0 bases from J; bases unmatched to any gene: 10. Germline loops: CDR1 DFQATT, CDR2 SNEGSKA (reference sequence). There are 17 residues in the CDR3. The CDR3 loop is CSARSQGVQSSYNEQFF. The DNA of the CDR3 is TGCAGTGCTAGAAGCCAGGGGGTACAGAGCTCCTACAATGAGCAGTTCTTC.

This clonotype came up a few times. The CDR3 region has the DNA TGTGCCAGCAGCTTAACAATCGGATCCGGGGAGCTGTTTTTT. Its translation: CASSLTIGSGELFF. V gene TRBV7-3 combines with J gene TRBJ2-2, with D unresolved. CDR3 length: 14 residues. Germline-derived CDR1 and CDR2 are SGHTA and FQGTGA. The V gene lost 0 bases and the J gene lost 6 bases, with 8 bases spanning the gap.

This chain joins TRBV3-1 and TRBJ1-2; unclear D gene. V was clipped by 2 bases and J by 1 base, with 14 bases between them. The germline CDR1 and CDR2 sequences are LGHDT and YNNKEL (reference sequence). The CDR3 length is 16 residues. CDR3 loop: CASSQPDTSSNYGYTF. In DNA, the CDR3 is TGTGCCAGCAGCCAACCAGACACTTCCAGTAACTATGGCTACACCTTC. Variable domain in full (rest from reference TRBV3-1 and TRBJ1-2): DTAVSQTPKYLVTQMGNDKSIKCEQNLGHDTMYWYKQDSKKFLKIMFSYNNKELIINETVPNRFSPKSPDKAHLNLHINSLELGDSAVYFCASSQPDTSSNYGYTFGSGTRLTVV.

Here the CDR3 reads CSARNPLTDTQYF. In DNA form, the CDR3 reads TGCAGTGCTAGGAACCCACTGACAGATACGCAGTATTTT. The J gene is TRBJ2-3, the V gene TRBV20-1; no definite D call. The V end lost 3 bases, the J end lost 3 bases, and 10 bases lay between the germline ends. Germline assignment: CDR1 DFQATT and CDR2 SNEGSKA (reference sequence). CDR3 length equals 13 residues.

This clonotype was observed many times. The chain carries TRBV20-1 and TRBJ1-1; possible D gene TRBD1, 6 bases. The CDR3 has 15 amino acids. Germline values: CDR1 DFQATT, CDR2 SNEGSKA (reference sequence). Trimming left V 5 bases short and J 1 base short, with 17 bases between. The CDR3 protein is CSADQLRGRNTEAFF. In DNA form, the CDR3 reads TGCAGTGCTGATCAGCTCAGGGGCAGGAACACTGAAGCTTTCTTT.

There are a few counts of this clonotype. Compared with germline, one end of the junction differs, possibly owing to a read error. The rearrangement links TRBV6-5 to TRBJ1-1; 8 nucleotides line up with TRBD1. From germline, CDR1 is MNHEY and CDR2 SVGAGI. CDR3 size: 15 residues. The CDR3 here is CASRYSGTGNTEAFF. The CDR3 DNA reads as TGTGCCAGCAGGTACTCCGGGACAGGGAACACTGAAGCTTTCTTT.

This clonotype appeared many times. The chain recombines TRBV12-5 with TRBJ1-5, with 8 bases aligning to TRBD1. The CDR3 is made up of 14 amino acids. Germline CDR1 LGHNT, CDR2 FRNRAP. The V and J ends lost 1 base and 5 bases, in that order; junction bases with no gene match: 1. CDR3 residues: CASGLGQGHQPQHF. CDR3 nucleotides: TGTGCTAGTGGTTTGGGACAGGGGCATCAGCCCCAGCATTTT.

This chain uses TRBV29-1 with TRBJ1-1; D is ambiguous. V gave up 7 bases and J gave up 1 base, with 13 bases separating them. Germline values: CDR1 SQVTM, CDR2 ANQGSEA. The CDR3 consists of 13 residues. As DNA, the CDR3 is TGCAGCGGAATCGTTCATGCGAACACTGAAGCTTTCTTT. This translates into CSGIVHANTEAFF.

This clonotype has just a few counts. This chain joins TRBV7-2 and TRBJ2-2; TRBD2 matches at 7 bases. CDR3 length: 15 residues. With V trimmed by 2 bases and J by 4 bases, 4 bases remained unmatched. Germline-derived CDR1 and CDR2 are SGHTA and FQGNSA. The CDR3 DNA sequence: TGTGCCAGCAGCTTAACTAGCGTGGTCACCGGGGAGCTGTTTTTT. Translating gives CASSLTSVVTGELFF.

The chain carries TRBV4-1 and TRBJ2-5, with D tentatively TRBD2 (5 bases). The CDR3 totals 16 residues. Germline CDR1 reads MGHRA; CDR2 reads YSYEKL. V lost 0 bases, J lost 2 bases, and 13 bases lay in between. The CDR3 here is CASSQDPRGLQETQYF. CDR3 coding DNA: TGCGCCAGCAGCCAAGATCCCAGAGGACTTCAAGAGACCCAGTACTTC.

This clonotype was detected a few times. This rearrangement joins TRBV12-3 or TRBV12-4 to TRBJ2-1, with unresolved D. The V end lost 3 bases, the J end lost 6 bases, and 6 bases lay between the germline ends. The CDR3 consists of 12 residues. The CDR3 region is CASSFRANEQFF. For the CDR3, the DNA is TGTGCCAGCAGTTTTAGGGCCAATGAGCAGTTCTTC.

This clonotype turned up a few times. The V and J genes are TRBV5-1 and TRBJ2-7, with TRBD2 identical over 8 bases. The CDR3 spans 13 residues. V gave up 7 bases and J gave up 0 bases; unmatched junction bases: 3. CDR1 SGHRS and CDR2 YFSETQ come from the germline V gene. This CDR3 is CASREGYSYEQYF. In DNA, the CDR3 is TGCGCCAGCCGGGAGGGTTACTCCTACGAGCAGTACTTC.

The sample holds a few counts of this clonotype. The DNA for the CDR3 is TGTGCCAGCAGTTTACTCCCGGGCTTCGAGGGCTACACCTTC. Protein product: CASSLLPGFEGYTF. The chain employs TRBV28 and TRBJ1-2; D unclear. Looked up from germline, CDR1 is MDHEN and CDR2 is SYDVKM. The CDR3 runs to 14 residues. The V end was cut by 2 bases, the J end by 8 bases, with 15 bases between.

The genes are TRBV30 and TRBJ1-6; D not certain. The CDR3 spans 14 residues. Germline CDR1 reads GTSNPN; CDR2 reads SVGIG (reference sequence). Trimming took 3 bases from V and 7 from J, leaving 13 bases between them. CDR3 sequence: CAWSWGSGNSPLHF. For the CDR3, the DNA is TGTGCCTGGAGCTGGGGTTCTGGAAATTCACCCCTCCACTTT. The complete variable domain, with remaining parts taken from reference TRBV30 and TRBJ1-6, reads SQTIHQWPATLVQPVGSPLSLECTVEGTSNPNLYWYRQAAGRGLQLLFYSVGIGQISSEVPQNLSASRPQDRQFILSSKKLLLSDSGFYLCAWSWGSGNSPLHFGNGTRLTVT.

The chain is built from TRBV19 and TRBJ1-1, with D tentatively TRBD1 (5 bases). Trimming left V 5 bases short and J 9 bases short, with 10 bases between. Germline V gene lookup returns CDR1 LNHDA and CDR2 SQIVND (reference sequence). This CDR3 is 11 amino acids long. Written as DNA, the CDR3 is TGTGCCAGTAGTCGGGACCGGAAAGCTTTCTTT. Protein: CASSRDRKAFF.

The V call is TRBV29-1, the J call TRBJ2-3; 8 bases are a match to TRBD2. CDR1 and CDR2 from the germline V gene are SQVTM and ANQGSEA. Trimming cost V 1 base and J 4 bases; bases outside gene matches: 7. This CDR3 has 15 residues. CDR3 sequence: CSVEGVAGLSDTQYF. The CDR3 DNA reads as TGCAGCGTTGAAGGGGTAGCGGGACTTTCAGATACGCAGTATTTT.

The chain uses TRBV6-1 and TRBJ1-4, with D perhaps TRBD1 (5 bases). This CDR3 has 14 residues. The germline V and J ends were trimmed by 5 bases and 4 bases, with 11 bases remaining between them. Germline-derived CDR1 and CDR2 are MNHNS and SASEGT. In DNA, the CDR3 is TGTGCCAGCAGTCGGTCCAGGGTTAATGAAAAACTGTTTTTT. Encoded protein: CASSRSRVNEKLFF.

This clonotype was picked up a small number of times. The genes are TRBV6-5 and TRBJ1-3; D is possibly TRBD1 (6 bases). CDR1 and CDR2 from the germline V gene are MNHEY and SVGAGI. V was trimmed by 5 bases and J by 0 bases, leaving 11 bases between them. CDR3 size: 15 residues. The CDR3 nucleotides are TGTGCCAGCAGTGCGACAGGAAGCTCTGGAAACACCATATATTTT. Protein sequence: CASSATGSSGNTIYF.

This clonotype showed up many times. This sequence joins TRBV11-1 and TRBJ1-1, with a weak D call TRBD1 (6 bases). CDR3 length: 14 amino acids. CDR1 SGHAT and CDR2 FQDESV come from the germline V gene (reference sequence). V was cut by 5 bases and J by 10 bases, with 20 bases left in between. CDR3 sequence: CASSERAGVEGAFF. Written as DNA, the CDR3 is TGTGCCAGCAGCGAAAGGGCAGGGGTCGAGGGAGCTTTCTTT.

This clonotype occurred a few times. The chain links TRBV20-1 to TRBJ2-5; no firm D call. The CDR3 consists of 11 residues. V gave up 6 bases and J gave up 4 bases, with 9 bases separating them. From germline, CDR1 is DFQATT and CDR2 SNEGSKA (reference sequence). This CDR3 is CSADKGETQYF. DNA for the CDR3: TGCAGTGCGGATAAAGGAGAGACCCAGTACTTC.

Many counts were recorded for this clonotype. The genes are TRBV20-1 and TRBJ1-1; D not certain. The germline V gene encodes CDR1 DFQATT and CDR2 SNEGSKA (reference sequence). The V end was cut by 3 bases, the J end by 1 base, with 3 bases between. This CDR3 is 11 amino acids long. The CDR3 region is CSASWNTEAFF. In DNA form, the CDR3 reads TGCAGTGCTAGTTGGAACACTGAAGCTTTCTTT.

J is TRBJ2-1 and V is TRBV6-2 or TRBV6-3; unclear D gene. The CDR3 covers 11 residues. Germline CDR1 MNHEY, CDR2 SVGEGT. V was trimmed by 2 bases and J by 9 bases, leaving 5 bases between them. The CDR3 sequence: CASSYPSEQFF. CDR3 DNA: TGTGCCAGCAGTTACCCGAGTGAGCAGTTCTTC.

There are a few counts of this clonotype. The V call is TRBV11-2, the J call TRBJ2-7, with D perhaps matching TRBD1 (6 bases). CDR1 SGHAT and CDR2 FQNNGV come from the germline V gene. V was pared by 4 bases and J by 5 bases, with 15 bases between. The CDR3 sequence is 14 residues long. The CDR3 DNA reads TGTGCCAGCAGCTATCAGAGGGGGTCCAACGAGCAGTACTTC. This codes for CASSYQRGSNEQYF.

The CDR3 sequence: CASSLWDSSNQPQHF. Here the CDR3 DNA reads TGCGCCAGCAGCCTCTGGGACAGTAGCAATCAGCCCCAGCATTTT. The rearrangement joins TRBV5-1 to TRBJ1-5, with 7 bases lining up with TRBD1. The junction had 4 bases not matched to a gene; V was cut back by 4 bases and J by 0 bases. Germline V lookup: CDR1 SGHRS, CDR2 YFSETQ. The CDR3 loop spans 15 amino acids.

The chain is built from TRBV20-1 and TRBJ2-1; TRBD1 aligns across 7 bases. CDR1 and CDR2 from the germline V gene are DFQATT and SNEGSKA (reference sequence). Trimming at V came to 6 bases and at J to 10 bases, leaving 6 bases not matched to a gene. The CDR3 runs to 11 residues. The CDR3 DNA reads TGCAGTGCCGGGGACAGTTCCGAGCAGTTCTTC. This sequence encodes CSAGDSSEQFF.

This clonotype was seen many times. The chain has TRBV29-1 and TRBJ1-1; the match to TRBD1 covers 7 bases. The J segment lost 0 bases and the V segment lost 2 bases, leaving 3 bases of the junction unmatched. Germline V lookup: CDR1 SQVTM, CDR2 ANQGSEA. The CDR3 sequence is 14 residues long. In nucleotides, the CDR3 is TGCAGCGTTGAAACGACAGGGCTGAACACTGAAGCTTTCTTT. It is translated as CSVETTGLNTEAFF.